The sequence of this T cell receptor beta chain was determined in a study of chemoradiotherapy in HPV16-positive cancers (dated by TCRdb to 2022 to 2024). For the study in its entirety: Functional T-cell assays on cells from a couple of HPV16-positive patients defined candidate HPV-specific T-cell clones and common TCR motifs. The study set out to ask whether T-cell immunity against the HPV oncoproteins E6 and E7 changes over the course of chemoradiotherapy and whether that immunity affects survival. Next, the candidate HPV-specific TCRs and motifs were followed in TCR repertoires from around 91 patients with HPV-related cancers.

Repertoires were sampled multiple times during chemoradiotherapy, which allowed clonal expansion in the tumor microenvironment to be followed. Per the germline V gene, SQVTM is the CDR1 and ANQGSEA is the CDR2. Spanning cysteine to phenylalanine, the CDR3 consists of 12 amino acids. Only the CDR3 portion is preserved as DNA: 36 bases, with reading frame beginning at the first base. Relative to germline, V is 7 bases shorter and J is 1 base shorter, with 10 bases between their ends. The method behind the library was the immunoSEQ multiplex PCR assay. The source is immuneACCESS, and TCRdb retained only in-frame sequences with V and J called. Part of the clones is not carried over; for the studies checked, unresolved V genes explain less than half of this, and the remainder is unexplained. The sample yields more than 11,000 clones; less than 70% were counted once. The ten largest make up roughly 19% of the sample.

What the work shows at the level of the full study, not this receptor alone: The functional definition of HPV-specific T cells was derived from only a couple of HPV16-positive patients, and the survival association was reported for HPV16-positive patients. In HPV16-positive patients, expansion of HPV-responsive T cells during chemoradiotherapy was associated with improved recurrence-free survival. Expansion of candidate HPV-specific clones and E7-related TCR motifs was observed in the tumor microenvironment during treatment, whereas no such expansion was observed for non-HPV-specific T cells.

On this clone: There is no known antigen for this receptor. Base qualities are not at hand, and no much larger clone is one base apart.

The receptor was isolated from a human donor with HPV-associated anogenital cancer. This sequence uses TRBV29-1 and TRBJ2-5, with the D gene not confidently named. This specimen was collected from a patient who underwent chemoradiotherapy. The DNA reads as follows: TGCAGCGCCTTAATTTCCCAAGAGACCCAGTACTTC. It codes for CSALISQETQYF.